Following are 2 T cell receptor beta chains from one sample sequenced in a study of vaccination effects on CD4 cells after COVID-19 (dated by TCRdb to 2021 to 2024). In the ViraFEST assay, PBMC were stimulated with viral peptide pools, and antigen-specific CD4+ T cell clonotypes were then identified by expansion using TCR sequencing. After more than 9 days of culture, CD4+ T cells were isolated with the EasySep CD4+ T cell isolation kit. Library method: the immunoSEQ multiplex PCR assay. Drawn from immuneACCESS, this table holds only the in-frame rearrangements with V and J called that TCRdb kept. Clones are partly lost; checked studies trace under half to an unresolved V gene and leave the rest unexplained. Here the sample has 55,000 to 70,000 clones; about four fifths occur a single time. The ten largest make up about 2.7% of the sample. No antigen has been identified for these receptors. Material: CD4+ T cells from PBMCs cultured with HCoV-229E spike peptides, obtained before COVID-19 vaccination. The meaning of the sample's cell subset or site label: HCoV-229E spike overlapping peptide pool stimulation. The receptor source for this set is a human donor who received a COVID-19 vaccine.

A single count supports this clone. The chain couples TRBV6-1 to TRBJ2-5; the D gene is possibly TRBD2 (7 bases). The V and J ends lost 1 base and 0 bases respectively, with 12 bases between them. The CDR3 runs 16 residues. Germline assignment: CDR1 MNHNS and CDR2 SASEGT. CDR3 protein: CASSEGGGPYQETQYF. CDR3 DNA sequence: TGTGCCAGCAGTGAAGGGGGGGGGCCTTACCAAGAGACCCAGTACTTC.

The chain joins TRBV9 to TRBJ2-2; D uncertain. The CDR3 spans 15 residues. The ends were cut back, 0 bases at V and 4 bases at J, with 10 bases in the middle. Germline V gene data show CDR1 as SGDLS and CDR2 as YYNGEE. CDR3 sequence: CASSVDMVPTGELFF. CDR3 DNA sequence: TGTGCCAGCAGCGTAGACATGGTACCCACCGGGGAGCTGTTTTTT. The whole variable domain, filled in from reference TRBV9 and TRBJ2-2, reads DSGVTQTPKHLITATGQRVTLRCSPRSGDLSVYWYQQSLDQGLQFLIQYYNGEERAKGNILERFSAQQFPDLHSELNLSSLELGDSALYFCASSVDMVPTGELFFGEGSRLTVL.